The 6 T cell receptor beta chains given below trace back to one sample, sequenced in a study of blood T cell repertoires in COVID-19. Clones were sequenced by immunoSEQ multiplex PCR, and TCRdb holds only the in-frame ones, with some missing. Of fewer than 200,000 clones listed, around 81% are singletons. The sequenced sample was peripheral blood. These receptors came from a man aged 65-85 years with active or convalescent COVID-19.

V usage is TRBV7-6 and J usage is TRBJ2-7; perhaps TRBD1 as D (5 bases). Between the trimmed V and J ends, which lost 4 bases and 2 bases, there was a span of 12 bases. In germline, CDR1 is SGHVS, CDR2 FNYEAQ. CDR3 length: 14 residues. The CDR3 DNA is TGTGCCAGCAGCTCAGGGTCTGGGGCCTACGAGCAGTACTTC. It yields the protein CASSSGSGAYEQYF.

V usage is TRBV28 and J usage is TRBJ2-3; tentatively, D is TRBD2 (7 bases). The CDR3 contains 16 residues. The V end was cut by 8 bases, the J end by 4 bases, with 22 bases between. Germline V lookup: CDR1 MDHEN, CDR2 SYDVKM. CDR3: CASCPQGGGDADTQYF. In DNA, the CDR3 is TGTGCCAGCTGCCCCCAGGGAGGGGGTGACGCAGATACGCAGTATTTT.

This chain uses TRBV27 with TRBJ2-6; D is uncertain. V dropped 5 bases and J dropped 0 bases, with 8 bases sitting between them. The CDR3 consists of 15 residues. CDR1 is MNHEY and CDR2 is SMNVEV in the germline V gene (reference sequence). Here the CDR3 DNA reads TGTGCCAGCAGTCCCCGGAGCTCTGGGGCCAACGTCCTGACTTTC. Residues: CASSPRSSGANVLTF.

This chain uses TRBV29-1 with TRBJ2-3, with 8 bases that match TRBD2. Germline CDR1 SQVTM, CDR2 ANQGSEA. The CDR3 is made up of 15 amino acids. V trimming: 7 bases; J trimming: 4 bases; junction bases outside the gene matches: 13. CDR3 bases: TGCAGCGGACGGGGGGGGGCCCTGGGAGCAGATACGCAGTATTTT. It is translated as CSGRGGALGADTQYF.

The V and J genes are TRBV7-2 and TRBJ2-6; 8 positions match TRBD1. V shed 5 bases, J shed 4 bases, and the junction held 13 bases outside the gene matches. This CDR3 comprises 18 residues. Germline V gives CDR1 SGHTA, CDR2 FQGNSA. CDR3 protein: CASSPYRTGSRGANVLTF. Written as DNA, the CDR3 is TGTGCCAGCAGCCCCTACCGGACAGGGTCAAGGGGGGCCAACGTCCTGACTTTC.

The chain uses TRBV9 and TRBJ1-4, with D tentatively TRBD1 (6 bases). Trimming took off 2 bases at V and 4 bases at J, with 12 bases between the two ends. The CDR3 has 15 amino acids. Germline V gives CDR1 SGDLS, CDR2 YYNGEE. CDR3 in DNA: TGTGCCAGCAGCGTCAGGGGCAGGGGTAATGAAAAACTGTTTTTT. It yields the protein CASSVRGRGNEKLFF.